The 10 T cell receptor beta chains listed next were all sequenced from one sample in a study of T cell responses to AZD1222 COVID-19 vaccine. Sequencing was performed with immunoSEQ multiplex PCR; in TCRdb, only in-frame clones are kept and a portion is missing. The sample lists about 97,000 clones; roughly 84% were seen once. Source: peripheral blood, taken on day 0 of AZD1222 vaccination. The receptors stem from an adult in good health.

The genes are TRBV19 and TRBJ2-3, with D tentatively TRBD2 (5 bases). The CDR3 spans 11 residues. Germline V lookup: CDR1 LNHDA, CDR2 SQIVND (reference sequence). Trimming pared 11 bases from V and 2 bases from J, leaving 8 bases between. CDR3 DNA: TGTGCCGCTAGCACCACAGATACGCAGTATTTT. Amino acid sequence: CAASTTDTQYF. Filled out from reference TRBV19 and TRBJ2-3, the complete variable domain reads DGGITQSPKYLFRKEGQNVTLSCEQNLNHDAMYWYRQDPGQGLRLIYYSQIVNDFQKGDIAEGYSVSREKKESFPLTVTSAQKNPTAFYLCAASTTDTQYFGPGTRLTVL.

The CDR3 region has the DNA TGCAGCATAGGGGAGGCTCGCTACGAGCAGTACTTC. Its translation: CSIGEARYEQYF. The chain recombines TRBV29-1 with TRBJ2-7; tentative D call: TRBD2 (6 bases). V was pared by 8 bases and J by 3 bases, with 14 bases between. Looked up from germline, CDR1 is SQVTM and CDR2 is ANQGSEA. This CDR3 is built from 12 residues.

The chain employs TRBV7-9 and TRBJ1-5, with TRBD1 as a possible D gene (6 bases). Germline loops: CDR1 SEHNR, CDR2 FQNEAQ (reference sequence). The length of the CDR3 is 14 residues. Between the trimmed V and J ends, which lost 3 bases and 6 bases, there was a span of 12 bases. The CDR3 bases are TGTGCCAGCAGCTTTACGGGGGGCGGTCAGCCCCAGCATTTT. Translated, it gives CASSFTGGGQPQHF.

The CDR3 sequence is CASRTGVMYEQYF. The CDR3 nucleotides read TGTGCCAGCAGGACAGGGGTTATGTACGAGCAGTACTTC. The chain employs TRBV28 and TRBJ2-7; TRBD1 matches at 8 bases. From germline, CDR1 is MDHEN and CDR2 SYDVKM. The CDR3 runs 13 residues. V gave up 6 bases and J gave up 4 bases; unmatched junction bases: 5.

As to this clone: Relative to the germline gene, one junction end is altered; a read error may explain this. This chain connects TRBV29-1 to TRBJ2-3; D call uncertain. Germline V gives CDR1 SQVTM, CDR2 ANQGSEA. The CDR3 runs to 9 residues. The CDR3 spells CSVEDRAVF. The CDR3 coding sequence is TGCAGCGTTGAAGATCGGGCCGTCTTT.

This chain connects TRBV5-5 to TRBJ2-7, with 7 bases matching TRBD1. The CDR3 is 14 amino acids. Germline V gene data show CDR1 as SGHKS and CDR2 as YYEKEE (reference sequence). Trimming at V came to 4 bases and at J to 4 bases, leaving 8 bases not matched to a gene. The CDR3 DNA reads TGTGCCAGCAGCCCCCAACAGGGGTGGTACGAGCAGTACTTC. It yields the protein CASSPQQGWYEQYF.

The table lists this clone with a count of one. The chain has TRBV3-1 (or the pseudogene TRBV3-2) and TRBJ1-1; 9 bases are shared with TRBD1. Unmatched junction bases numbered 9, after V lost 6 bases and J lost 7 bases. From germline, CDR1 is LGHDT and CDR2 YNNKEL (reference sequence). This CDR3 contains 14 residues. Here the CDR3 DNA reads TGTGCCAGCAGTCCGGGGGGGACAGGGCTTGAAGCTTTCTTT. Translating gives CASSPGGTGLEAFF.

This CDR3 is CASRWTVAGEQYF. The CDR3 nucleotides are TGTGCCAGCCGATGGACCGTGGCCGGCGAGCAGTACTTC. J is TRBJ2-7 and V is TRBV2, with no clear D. Germline V gene lookup returns CDR1 SNHLY and CDR2 FYNNEI. V shed 8 bases and J shed 6 bases, with 17 bases lying between them. CDR3 length: 13 residues.

The chain couples TRBV4-1 to TRBJ1-2, with a possible D match to TRBD1 (5 bases). In germline, CDR1 is MGHRA, CDR2 YSYEKL. The CDR3 has 14 amino acids. The ends were cut back, 2 bases at V and 4 bases at J, with 11 bases in the middle. The CDR3 bases are TGCGCCAGCAGCCAACCAACAGGAATCTATGGCTACACCTTC. It is translated as CASSQPTGIYGYTF.

This rearrangement joins TRBV18 to TRBJ1-1; unclear D gene. Germline values: CDR1 KGHSH, CDR2 LQKENI. CDR3 size: 14 residues. The V end lost 6 bases, the J end lost 6 bases, and 17 bases lay between the germline ends. For the CDR3, the DNA is TGTGCCAGCTCGTTGAAGACTGGTGTTGCTGAAGCTTTCTTT. Translating gives CASSLKTGVAEAFF.